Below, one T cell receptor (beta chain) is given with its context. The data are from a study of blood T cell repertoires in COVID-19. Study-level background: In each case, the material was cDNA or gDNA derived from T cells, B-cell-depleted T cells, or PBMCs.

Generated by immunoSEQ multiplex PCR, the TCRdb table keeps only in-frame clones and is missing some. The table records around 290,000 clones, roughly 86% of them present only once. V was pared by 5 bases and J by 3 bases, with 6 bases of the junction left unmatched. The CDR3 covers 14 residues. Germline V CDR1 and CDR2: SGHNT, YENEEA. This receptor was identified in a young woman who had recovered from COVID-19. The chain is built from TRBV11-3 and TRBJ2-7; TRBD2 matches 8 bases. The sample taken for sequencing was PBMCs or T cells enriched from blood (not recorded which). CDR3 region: CASSPGTSIYEQYF. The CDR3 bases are TGTGCCAGCAGCCCCGGGACTAGTATCTACGAGCAGTACTTC.